The next 25 T cell receptor beta chains were all read from a single sample in a study of blood T cell repertoires in COVID-19. The table came from immunoSEQ multiplex PCR; TCRdb's copy has only in-frame clones and leaves some out. The sample shows around 97,000 clones, about 90% of them seen only once. Material: peripheral blood. The receptors here all came from a human donor in a cohort sampled during active COVID-19.

The sample holds one count of this clone. J is TRBJ2-7 and V is TRBV6-5, with TRBD1 as a possible D gene (6 bases). Between the trimmed V and J ends, which lost 5 bases and 2 bases, there was a span of 10 bases. Germline V gives CDR1 MNHEY, CDR2 SVGAGI. CDR3 size: 13 residues. In DNA, the CDR3 is TGTGCCAGCAGTCAAAGACAGGCCTACGAGCAGTACTTC. It specifies CASSQRQAYEQYF.

In nucleotides, the CDR3 is TGTGCCAGCAGCCCTTATCTTAATGAAAAACTGTTTTTT. Its translation is CASSPYLNEKLFF. The gene calls are TRBV3-1 (or the pseudogene TRBV3-2) and TRBJ1-4; no clear D gene. The CDR3 runs 13 residues. Between the trimmed V and J ends, which lost 4 bases and 4 bases, there was a span of 7 bases. Germline lookup yields CDR1 LGHDT and CDR2 YNNKEL (reference sequence).

J is TRBJ1-1 and V is TRBV2; 7 bases fit TRBD1. V dropped 7 bases and J dropped 4; count of bases not matched to a gene: 3. CDR3 length: 12 residues. The germline CDR1 and CDR2 sequences are SNHLY and FYNNEI. The CDR3 coding sequence is TGTGCCAGCAACAGGGGAGGCACTGAAGCTTTCTTT. This sequence encodes CASNRGGTEAFF.

This chain connects TRBV11-2 to TRBJ2-2; TRBD2 matches at 7 bases. This CDR3 comprises 15 residues. Germline V CDR1 and CDR2: SGHAT, FQNNGV. J was trimmed by 5 bases and V by 5 bases; bases with no gene match: 8. Written as DNA, the CDR3 is TGTGCCAGCAGCATAACCAGGGAGGGGACCGGGGAGCTGTTTTTT. Translation gives CASSITREGTGELFF.

This rearrangement joins TRBV28 to TRBJ2-2; D remains unclear. From germline, CDR1 is MDHEN and CDR2 SYDVKM. CDR3 length: 11 residues. The V gene lost 3 bases and the J gene lost 7 bases, with 3 bases spanning the gap. The CDR3, as DNA: TGTGCCAGCAGTTTTCTCGGGGAGCTGTTTTTT. It is translated as CASSFLGELFF.

The chain joins TRBV5-1 to TRBJ2-1; TRBD2 aligns across 7 bases. V lost 4 bases and J lost 3; bases outside the gene matches: 13. CDR1 is SGHRS and CDR2 is YFSETQ in the germline V gene. The CDR3 consists of 17 residues. The CDR3 DNA reads TGCGCCAGCAGCCGCCCCTCCTTGGCTAGCGGCTACAATGAGCAGTTCTTC. Residues: CASSRPSLASGYNEQFF. The whole variable domain, remainder taken from reference TRBV5-1 and TRBJ2-1, is KAGVTQTPRYLIKTRGQQVTLSCSPISGHRSVSWYQQTPGQGLQFLFEYFSETQRNKGNFPGRFSGRQFSNSRSEMNVSTLELGDSALYLCASSRPSLASGYNEQFFGPGTRLTVL.

CDR3 DNA sequence: TGTGCCAGCTCACCGGTCGGGGGGAACTCTGGAAACACCATATATTTT. This codes for CASSPVGGNSGNTIYF. The chain has TRBV18 and TRBJ1-3, with D possibly being TRBD1 (5 bases). V gave up 3 bases and J gave up 0 bases, with 12 bases separating them. Germline V gene lookup returns CDR1 KGHSH and CDR2 LQKENI. This CDR3 comprises 16 residues.

The chain is built from TRBV2 and TRBJ2-5, with D possibly being TRBD1 (6 bases). The ends were cut back, 10 bases at V and 0 bases at J, with 18 bases in the middle. This CDR3 is 15 amino acids long. Germline V gene data show CDR1 as SNHLY and CDR2 as FYNNEI. The CDR3 here is CATPQRDRHQETQYF. In DNA, the CDR3 is TGTGCCACCCCCCAACGTGACAGGCACCAAGAGACCCAGTACTTC.

V is TRBV19 and J is TRBJ2-1, with D unclear. Deletions cut 1 base from V and 5 bases from J, with 6 bases between. The germline V gene has CDR1 LNHDA and CDR2 SQIVND (reference sequence). The CDR3 runs to 13 residues. The CDR3 nucleotides read TGTGCCAGTAGTATAGCAGTCAACAATGAGCAGTTCTTC. Protein sequence: CASSIAVNNEQFF.

The J gene is TRBJ2-1, the V gene TRBV29-1, with a weak D call TRBD1 (6 bases). The CDR3 spans 13 residues. V lost 7 bases and J 4 bases, leaving 14 bases between the germline ends. The germline CDR1 and CDR2 sequences are SQVTM and ANQGSEA. CDR3 region: CSGQDSLYNEQFF. CDR3 in DNA: TGCAGCGGACAGGACAGCTTATACAATGAGCAGTTCTTC.

The chain has TRBV5-1 and TRBJ2-2, with no clear D. Trimming pared 4 bases from V and 0 bases from J, leaving 7 bases between. The CDR3 runs 14 residues. CDR1 SGHRS and CDR2 YFSETQ come from the germline V gene. CDR3 nucleotides: TGCGCCAGCAGCGAGGATACGAACACCGGGGAGCTGTTTTTT. Protein: CASSEDTNTGELFF.

The chain has TRBV5-4 and TRBJ1-2, with D perhaps matching TRBD1 (6 bases). The CDR3 covers 16 residues. V dropped 0 bases and J dropped 4 bases, with 16 bases sitting between them. The germline V gene has CDR1 SGHNT and CDR2 YYREEE (reference sequence). CDR3 sequence (DNA): TGTGCCAGCAGCTTGGGGTCGGACAGCCCAGCCTATGGCTACACCTTC. It codes for CASSLGSDSPAYGYTF.

The gene calls are TRBV2 and TRBJ2-1; 8 positions match TRBD1. The CDR3 length is 14 residues. Per the germline V gene, CDR1 is SNHLY and CDR2 is FYNNEI. Unmatched junction bases numbered 7, after V lost 4 bases and J lost 8 bases. CDR3 protein: CASSARTGIYEQFF. The CDR3 bases are TGTGCCAGCAGTGCGCGGACAGGGATCTATGAGCAGTTCTTC.

The CDR3, as DNA: TGTGCCAGCAGCCCGGCAGGGCAGTTCGGTTGGACCAATGAGCAGTTCTTC. Its translation is CASSPAGQFGWTNEQFF. The chain recombines TRBV7-3 with TRBJ2-1; TRBD1 is a possible D gene (5 bases). There are 17 residues in the CDR3. The germline gives CDR1 SGHTA, CDR2 FQGTGA. V was clipped by 5 bases and J by 6 bases, with 23 bases between them.

A single count supports this clone. The V call is TRBV28, the J call TRBJ1-5; 9 positions agree with TRBD1. CDR1 is MDHEN, CDR2 SYDVKM, per germline. CDR3 length: 15 amino acids. J lost 4 bases, V lost 3 bases, and 4 bases had no gene match. The CDR3 DNA reads TGTGCCAGCAGTTTGACAGGGGGAATTAATCAGCCCCAGCATTTT. Its protein is CASSLTGGINQPQHF.

V gene TRBV6-5 combines with J gene TRBJ2-7, with TRBD2 matching over 8 bases. The J segment lost 3 bases and the V segment lost 7 bases, leaving 8 bases of the junction unmatched. CDR3 size: 14 residues. Germline values: CDR1 MNHEY, CDR2 SVGAGI. CDR3 nucleotides: TGTGCCAGCAACGGCAGCGGGAGAAACTACGAGCAGTACTTC. This sequence encodes CASNGSGRNYEQYF.

The chain uses TRBV19 and TRBJ2-4, with a tentative D call TRBD1 (5 bases). This CDR3 is built from 14 residues. The germline V gene encodes CDR1 LNHDA and CDR2 SQIVND (reference sequence). V was shortened by 3 bases and J by 3 bases, with 9 bases between the two germline ends. The CDR3 here is CASSILDIKNIQYF. CDR3 bases: TGTGCCAGTAGTATCTTGGACATCAAAAACATTCAGTACTTC.

This chain connects TRBV12-3 or TRBV12-4 to TRBJ2-4; maybe TRBD1 (6 bases). V was shortened by 3 bases and J by 7 bases, with 10 bases between the two germline ends. The CDR3 has 13 amino acids. Here the CDR3 DNA reads TGTGCCAGCAGTTTCGGGGACATCAACATTCAGTACTTC. Protein sequence: CASSFGDINIQYF.

This chain links TRBV11-3 with TRBJ2-2; D might be TRBD1 (5 bases). Trimming stripped 0 bases from V and 7 bases from J, with 15 bases between. The CDR3 length is 16 residues. Per the germline V gene, CDR1 is SGHNT and CDR2 is YENEEA. The CDR3 DNA reads as TGTGCCAGCAGCTTAGATCAGACAGCTACTTACGGGGAGCTGTTTTTT. As protein: CASSLDQTATYGELFF.

The rearrangement links TRBV15 to TRBJ1-1; D gene ambiguous. CDR1 is LNHNV, CDR2 YYDKDF, per germline (reference sequence). Trimming took 0 bases from V and 1 from J, leaving 12 bases between them. The CDR3 is made up of 16 amino acids. CDR3 residues: CATSRDPGGRNTEAFF. The CDR3 DNA follows: TGTGCCACCAGCAGAGACCCCGGAGGGCGGAACACTGAAGCTTTCTTT. The variable domain in full, with the rest retrieved from reference TRBV15 and TRBJ1-1, is DAMVIQNPRYQVTQFGKPVTLSCSQTLNHNVMYWYQQKSSQAPKLLFHYYDKDFNNEADTPDNFQSRRPNTSFCFLDIRSPGLGDTAMYLCATSRDPGGRNTEAFFGQGTRLTVV.

The genes are TRBV9 and TRBJ2-3; 8 nucleotides align to TRBD2. This CDR3 contains 17 residues. Germline-derived CDR1 and CDR2 are SGDLS and YYNGEE. With 0 bases clipped from V and 4 bases from J, the junction kept 10 bases outside the gene matches. In nucleotides, the CDR3 is TGTGCCAGCAGCGTAGCGAGTCCAGCGGGAGTCGCAGATACGCAGTATTTT. Its protein product is CASSVASPAGVADTQYF.

The chain is built from TRBV28 and TRBJ1-1; D is ambiguous. Trimming took 8 bases from V and 4 from J, leaving 11 bases between them. The germline V gene encodes CDR1 MDHEN and CDR2 SYDVKM. CDR3 length equals 12 residues. The CDR3 sequence is CASGREGTEAFF. The CDR3, as DNA: TGTGCCAGCGGTCGGGAGGGCACTGAAGCTTTCTTT.

CDR3 sequence reads: CASSVEAGGIPDTQYF. In nucleotides, the CDR3 is TGTGCCAGCAGCGTAGAAGCAGGGGGCATCCCAGATACGCAGTATTTT. The chain couples TRBV9 to TRBJ2-3, with 8 bases aligning to TRBD1. The CDR3 runs 16 residues. V trimming: 0 bases; J trimming: 4 bases; junction bases outside the gene matches: 7. Germline CDR1 SGDLS, CDR2 YYNGEE.

The V gene is TRBV28, the J gene TRBJ2-7; 13 nucleotides line up with TRBD2. Germline values: CDR1 MDHEN, CDR2 SYDVKM. The CDR3 is made up of 15 amino acids. The V gene end was trimmed by 5 bases and the J gene end by 4 bases; junction bases not matched to a gene: 5. CDR3 sequence reads: CASSGPTSGRYEQYF. In nucleotides, the CDR3 is TGTGCCAGCAGTGGACCGACTAGCGGGAGGTACGAGCAGTACTTC. The full variable domain, its missing parts supplied by reference TRBV28 and TRBJ2-7, is DVKVTQSSRYLVKRTGEKVFLECVQDMDHENMFWYRQDPGLGLRLIYFSYDVKMKEKGDIPEGYSVSREKKERFSLILESASTNQTSMYLCASSGPTSGRYEQYFGPGTRLTVT.

The chain uses TRBV7-2 and TRBJ1-5; D may be TRBD1 (5 bases). The V and J ends lost 4 bases and 4 bases respectively, with 14 bases between them. The length of the CDR3 is 15 residues. Germline assignment: CDR1 SGHTA and CDR2 FQGNSA. CDR3 sequence reads: CASSSQVGGNQPQHF. CDR3 bases: TGTGCCAGCAGCTCTCAGGTGGGGGGGAATCAGCCCCAGCATTTT.